This TCR beta chain was obtained from a study of neoadjuvant anti-PD-1 for oral cavity cancer. About the study: Patients without progression got a fourth dose around day 43.

Clones were sequenced by immunoSEQ multiplex PCR, and TCRdb holds only the in-frame ones, with some missing. The data contain under 15,000 clones, 65% to 80% of them singletons. V was clipped by 6 bases and J by 6 bases; unmatched bases: 8. The germline gives CDR1 MNHEY, CDR2 SVGAGI. This CDR3 comprises 14 residues. The sample's time point: after neoadjuvant nivolumab, at surgical resection. This TCR was sampled from a person between 35 and 79 years old with oral cavity squamous cell carcinoma. The sample consisted of PBMCs, taken after nivolumab (anti-PD-1) treatment. This chain joins TRBV6-5 and TRBJ2-7, with 10 bases aligning to TRBD1. The CDR3 sequence is CASRRGQGTAEQYF. The CDR3 nucleotides read TGTGCCAGCAGAAGGGGACAGGGGACCGCCGAGCAGTACTTC.